This T cell receptor (beta chain) was observed in a study of blood T cell repertoires in COVID-19. Study summary: Italy, Spain and the United States were the sources of the convalescent and acute COVID-19 samples. The cDNA or gDNA used as material had been derived from T cells, B-cell-depleted T cells, or PBMCs.

Under the authors' procedure: Amplification of reference gene primers provided the estimated nucleated cell counts. Assay: immunoSEQ multiplex PCR; the TCRdb copy retains only in-frame clones and omits some. The D gene and trimming were derived from the DNA, and the V and J assignments and clone size from that table. The profile shows approximately 170,000 clones, approximately 90% of them singletons. The CDR3 sequence is 13 residues long. Germline CDR1 reads LNHDA; CDR2 reads SQIVND (reference sequence). Trimming at V came to 6 bases and at J to 5 bases, leaving 3 bases not matched to a gene. The origin of this receptor is a man over 45 who had recovered from COVID-19. The V call is TRBV19, the J call TRBJ1-2; TRBD1 agrees at 10 bases. Specimen: peripheral blood. CDR3 protein: CASSTDRGYGYTF. As DNA, the CDR3 is TGTGCCAGTAGCACGGACAGGGGGTATGGCTACACCTTC.